One sample yielded the 18 T cell receptor beta chains listed below, sequenced in a study of OX40 agonist ivuxolimab in advanced cancers. Produced via immunoSEQ multiplex PCR; TCRdb's table is partial and in-frame only. Of roughly 20,000 clones detected, roughly four fifths appear once; the ten largest clones hold 11% to 15%. The sequenced sample was CD4+ or CD8+ T cells sorted from blood, obtained in a trial of the OX40 agonist ivuxolimab. All receptors derive from an adult with an advanced solid tumor such as melanoma, head and neck, liver or kidney cancer.

The V gene is TRBV7-2, the J gene TRBJ2-1, with D maybe TRBD1 (5 bases). Germline assignment: CDR1 SGHTA and CDR2 FQGNSA. This CDR3 spans 19 amino acids. Trimming stripped 1 base from V and 8 bases from J, with 27 bases between. CDR3 protein: CASSLDNYWGKTGFDEQFF. The CDR3 coding sequence is TGTGCCAGCAGCTTAGACAACTATTGGGGAAAAACAGGATTCGATGAGCAGTTCTTC.

This clone was seen once. This sequence joins TRBV7-3 and TRBJ2-3; 10 bases line up with TRBD2. CDR1 and CDR2 from the germline V gene are SGHTA and FQGTGA. This CDR3 region has 14 residues. V dropped 5 bases and J dropped 4; count of bases not matched to a gene: 3. The CDR3 loop is CASSLGTSADTQYF. CDR3 DNA sequence: TGTGCCAGCAGCCTCGGGACTAGCGCAGATACGCAGTATTTT.

The chain carries TRBV9 and TRBJ2-7, with unresolved D. CDR1 and CDR2 (germline): SGDLS, YYNGEE. With 1 base removed from V and 1 base from J, the gap between germline ends came to 9 bases. The CDR3 consists of 14 residues. The CDR3 loop is CASSVMDGSYEQYF. CDR3 in DNA: TGTGCCAGCAGCGTAATGGACGGATCCTACGAGCAGTACTTC. The complete variable domain, with remaining parts taken from reference TRBV9 and TRBJ2-7, reads DSGVTQTPKHLITATGQRVTLRCSPRSGDLSVYWYQQSLDQGLQFLIQYYNGEERAKGNILERFSAQQFPDLHSELNLSSLELGDSALYFCASSVMDGSYEQYFGPGTRLTVT.

As DNA, the CDR3 is TGTGCCAGCAGCCCGGGACAGGTAAACGCTGAAGCTTTCTTT. Protein product: CASSPGQVNAEAFF. J is TRBJ1-1 and V is TRBV5-5; TRBD1 aligns across 8 bases. With V trimmed by 4 bases and J by 6 bases, 8 bases remained unmatched. The CDR3 spans 14 residues. Germline lookup yields CDR1 SGHKS and CDR2 YYEKEE (reference sequence).

The chain couples TRBV28 to TRBJ1-5, with 8 bases matching TRBD1. The CDR3 has 15 amino acids. Germline V gene data show CDR1 as MDHEN and CDR2 as SYDVKM. V lost 6 bases and J lost 6; bases outside the gene matches: 10. The chain's CDR3 is CASRTGQGVSQPQHF. CDR3 in DNA: TGTGCCAGCAGGACTGGACAGGGTGTCTCTCAGCCCCAGCATTTT.

The chain couples TRBV5-1 to TRBJ2-3; TRBD2 matches at 13 bases. J was trimmed by 6 bases and V by 4 bases; bases with no gene match: 8. The V gene's germline CDR1 is SGHRS and CDR2 YFSETQ. The length of the CDR3 is 16 residues. The CDR3 DNA reads as TGCGCCAGCAGCCCACCGACTAGCGGGGGGTCGGATACGCAGTATTTT. This gives the protein CASSPPTSGGSDTQYF.

As for this clone: Compared with germline, one end of the junction differs, possibly owing to a read error. This rearrangement joins TRBV7-2 to TRBJ2-2; D tentatively reads TRBD1 or TRBD2 (5 bases each). There are 17 residues in the CDR3. Germline CDR1 is SGHTA and CDR2 is FQGNSA. The CDR3 reads CASSLARDGCWDRGAVF. CDR3 in DNA: TGTGCCAGCAGCTTAGCCCGGGACGGGTGTTGGGACCGGGGAGCTGTTTTT.

This clone was counted a few times. The chain recombines TRBV2 with TRBJ1-4; D is unresolved. The ends were cut back, 7 bases at V and 8 bases at J, with 14 bases in the middle. Germline loops: CDR1 SNHLY, CDR2 FYNNEI. The CDR3 runs to 13 residues. The CDR3 DNA sequence: TGTGCCAGCACCAGGAGGTCGGACGAAAAACTGTTTTTT. It yields the protein CASTRRSDEKLFF.

Turning to this clone: Other DNA sequences from this sample encode an identical CDR3 as well. The chain joins TRBV28 to TRBJ2-7; 9 bases line up with TRBD1. Germline trimming cut 6 bases from V and 0 bases from J; bases unmatched to any gene: 0. CDR1 and CDR2 (germline): MDHEN, SYDVKM. The CDR3 is 13 residues long. In nucleotides, the CDR3 is TGTGCCAGCAGGACAGGGGGCTCCTACGAGCAGTACTTC. Translation gives CASRTGGSYEQYF.

The chain links TRBV18 to TRBJ2-7; 7 bases fit TRBD1. The V gene end was trimmed by 4 bases and the J gene end by 3 bases; junction bases not matched to a gene: 3. The length of the CDR3 is 13 residues. Looked up from germline, CDR1 is KGHSH and CDR2 is LQKENI. The CDR3 loop reads CASSLGQSYEQYF. Written as DNA, the CDR3 is TGTGCCAGCTCACTGGGACAGAGCTACGAGCAGTACTTC.

The V and J genes are TRBV6-5 and TRBJ2-1; 7 nucleotides match TRBD1. The CDR3 has 14 amino acids. Germline lookup yields CDR1 MNHEY and CDR2 SVGAGI. J was trimmed by 4 bases and V by 5 bases; bases with no gene match: 5. CDR3 residues: CASSGTGQYNEQFF. The CDR3 DNA follows: TGTGCCAGCAGTGGAACGGGACAGTACAATGAGCAGTTCTTC.

The chain is built from TRBV30 and TRBJ2-5; 10 bases agree with TRBD2. Germline CDR1 is GTSNPN and CDR2 is SVGIG (reference sequence). The CDR3 sequence is 19 residues long. V dropped 2 bases and J dropped 8; count of bases not matched to a gene: 23. CDR3: CAWSRTGGSASGSIFTQYF. In DNA form, the CDR3 reads TGTGCCTGGAGTCGTACCGGGGGGAGCGCTAGCGGGAGCATTTTTACCCAGTACTTC.

There are a few counts of this clone. This chain uses TRBV19 with TRBJ2-1, with D unclear. This CDR3 comprises 14 residues. V was clipped by 6 bases and J by 8 bases, with 17 bases between them. In germline, CDR1 is LNHDA, CDR2 SQIVND (reference sequence). In nucleotides, the CDR3 is TGTGCCAGTAGCATGGGCGCCGCCTTCGATGAGCAGTTCTTC. It specifies CASSMGAAFDEQFF.

This sequence joins TRBV6-1 and TRBJ2-7, with 10 bases matching TRBD2. V lost 7 bases, J lost 1 base, and 4 bases stayed unmatched. Looked up from germline, CDR1 is MNHNS and CDR2 is SASEGT. The CDR3 is made up of 14 amino acids. As DNA, the CDR3 is TGTGCCAGCACCGGACTAGCGGATTCCTACGAGCAGTACTTC. Protein: CASTGLADSYEQYF.

The chain couples TRBV5-1 to TRBJ1-4; 7 nucleotides line up with TRBD1. Germline V CDR1 and CDR2: SGHRS, YFSETQ. This CDR3 is built from 15 residues. V lost 5 bases, J lost 0 bases, and 4 bases stayed unmatched. The CDR3 sequence: CASRRDSTTNEKLFF. The CDR3 region has the DNA TGCGCCAGCAGGCGGGACAGTACAACTAATGAAAAACTGTTTTTT. The variable domain in full, with the rest retrieved from reference TRBV5-1 and TRBJ1-4, is KAGVTQTPRYLIKTRGQQVTLSCSPISGHRSVSWYQQTPGQGLQFLFEYFSETQRNKGNFPGRFSGRQFSNSRSEMNVSTLELGDSALYLCASRRDSTTNEKLFFGSGTQLSVL.

J is TRBJ2-3 and V is TRBV6-5; no reliable D call. The CDR3 is made up of 15 amino acids. V was trimmed by 0 bases and J by 6 bases, leaving 13 bases between them. Germline values: CDR1 MNHEY, CDR2 SVGAGI. CDR3 sequence reads: CASSYSDLRPDTQYF. The DNA of the CDR3 is TGTGCCAGCAGTTACTCAGACCTACGCCCGGATACGCAGTATTTT.

A single count supports this clone. The chain recombines TRBV9 with TRBJ2-5; the D gene is possibly TRBD1 (5 bases). This CDR3 spans 15 amino acids. V was shortened by 0 bases and J by 1 base, with 10 bases between the two germline ends. The germline V gene has CDR1 SGDLS and CDR2 YYNGEE. CDR3 sequence (DNA): TGTGCCAGCAGCGTAGCTCCAGGGTCCCAAGAGACCCAGTACTTC. This gives the protein CASSVAPGSQETQYF.

V is TRBV7-9 and J is TRBJ1-2, with D possibly matching TRBD1 (5 bases). This CDR3 is 15 amino acids long. Germline CDR1 reads SEHNR; CDR2 reads FQNEAQ (reference sequence). Trimming removed 1 base from V and 0 bases from J, with 9 bases in between. The CDR3 region has the DNA TGTGCCAGCAGCTTAGAACAGGACCCTAACTATGGCTACACCTTC. Residues: CASSLEQDPNYGYTF.